This T cell receptor beta chain was recorded in a study of blood T cell repertoires in COVID-19. The overall study: Samples came from the United States, Italy and Spain, spanning acute and convalescent COVID-19. The analysed material was cDNA or gDNA that came from T cells, B-cell-depleted T cells, or PBMCs.

Authors' analysis steps: Nucleated cell counts were estimated from reference gene primer amplification. Generated by immunoSEQ multiplex PCR, the TCRdb table keeps only in-frame clones and is missing some. That table furnishes V, J and clone size, whereas the DNA furnished D and trimming. The data hold roughly 100,000 clones, with more than 80% observed a single time. The V end was cut by 0 bases, the J end by 2 bases, with 14 bases between. Looked up from germline, CDR1 is GTSNPN and CDR2 is SVGIG (reference sequence). The length of the CDR3 is 15 residues. This clone appeared a single time. The gene calls are TRBV30 and TRBJ2-7; maybe TRBD2 (5 bases). This sequence was found in a woman aged 60-75 years with acute or convalescent COVID-19. The sequenced material came from peripheral blood. The CDR3 loop reads CAWSVRGVQTYEQYF. CDR3 in DNA: TGTGCCTGGAGTGTCCGGGGAGTTCAGACCTACGAGCAGTACTTC.